Presented here are 5 T cell receptor beta chains from one specimen sequenced in a study of radiotherapy plus CTLA-4 blockade in lung cancer. Libraries were prepared by immunoSEQ multiplex PCR; TCRdb keeps only in-frame clonotypes and omits some of them. Seen here are about 49,000 clones, 70% to 90% observed once, and the top ten hold almost 8%. This sample comprised peripheral blood, obtained from a patient treated with radiotherapy plus ipilimumab. The receptors stem from a human donor with non-small cell lung cancer whose response to radiotherapy plus ipilimumab could not be evaluated.

The CDR3 loop is CAISEGPGGYGYTF. CDR3 bases: TGTGCCATCAGTGAGGGTCCAGGGGGCTATGGCTACACCTTC. This chain joins TRBV10-3 and TRBJ1-2; 7 bases are a match to TRBD1. The CDR3 is made up of 14 amino acids. The germline CDR1 and CDR2 sequences are ENHRY and SYGVKD. After removal of 2 bases from V and 4 bases from J, the junction contained 4 bases not matched to a gene.

This clone was seen once. The chain carries TRBV5-1 and TRBJ2-5, with D tentatively TRBD1 (6 bases). V shed 3 bases and J shed 7 bases, with 16 bases lying between them. CDR3 size: 14 residues. Germline V lookup: CDR1 SGHRS, CDR2 YFSETQ. CDR3 sequence (DNA): TGCGCCAGCAGCTCCGGGACAAGAGAGGTGACCCAGTACTTC. This encodes CASSSGTREVTQYF.

V and J are TRBV30 and TRBJ2-1; no reliable D call. This CDR3 has 11 residues. The V gene's germline CDR1 is GTSNPN and CDR2 SVGIG (reference sequence). The V end lost 4 bases, the J end lost 4 bases, and 5 bases lay between the germline ends. CDR3 region: CAWTGYNEQFF. The DNA for the CDR3 is TGTGCCTGGACAGGTTACAATGAGCAGTTCTTC.

This chain joins TRBV5-1 and TRBJ2-3; 14 bases align to TRBD2. This CDR3 has 20 amino acids. Germline trimming cut 3 bases from V and 5 bases from J; bases unmatched to any gene: 17. CDR1 is SGHRS and CDR2 is YFSETQ in the germline V gene. The CDR3 reads CASSSRPYGGLAGAVDTQYF. The CDR3 DNA follows: TGCGCCAGCAGCTCCAGACCCTACGGGGGACTAGCGGGAGCGGTAGATACGCAGTATTTT.

The V gene is TRBV6-5, the J gene TRBJ2-3; no definite D call. The germline V gene has CDR1 MNHEY and CDR2 SVGAGI. This CDR3 is built from 12 residues. Trimming removed 7 bases at V and 2 bases at J, with 7 bases between. The CDR3 loop reads CASTGNTDTQYF. CDR3 DNA: TGTGCCAGCACTGGCAACACAGATACGCAGTATTTT.